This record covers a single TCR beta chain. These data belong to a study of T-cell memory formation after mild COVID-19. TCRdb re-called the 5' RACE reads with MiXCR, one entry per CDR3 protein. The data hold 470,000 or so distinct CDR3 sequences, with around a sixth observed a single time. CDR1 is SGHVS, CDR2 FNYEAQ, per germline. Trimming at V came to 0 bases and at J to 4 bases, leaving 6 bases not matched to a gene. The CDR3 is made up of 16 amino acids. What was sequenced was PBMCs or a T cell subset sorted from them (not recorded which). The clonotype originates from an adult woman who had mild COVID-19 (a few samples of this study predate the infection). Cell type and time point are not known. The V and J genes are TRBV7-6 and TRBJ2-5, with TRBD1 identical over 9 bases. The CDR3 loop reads CASSLATDRGRETQYF. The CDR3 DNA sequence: TGTGCCAGCAGCTTAGCGACGGACAGGGGTAGAGAGACCCAGTACTTC.